The rows below give T cell receptor beta chains drawn from one sample of a study of pediatric ulcerative colitis. Data came from immunoSEQ multiplex PCR; TCRdb stores just in-frame clones and leaves some out. Altogether around 10,000 clones are present, 88% being singletons, with the ten largest covering 6.5% to 9%. The sequencing sample was made of blood. These receptors originate from a girl between 10 and 17 years old with moderate ulcerative colitis. Each CDR3 is given with its conserved first and last residue. Fields, in order: V gene, D gene, J gene, clone size, CDR3 protein, CDR3 DNA. A D gene is named only where the DNA matches it firmly. Not all rows give a size; the values are once, few, many and, for expanded clones, a class.

v_gene: TRBV7-8; d_gene: NA; j_gene: TRBJ1-1; abundance: NA; CDR3aa: CASSFRGNTEAFF; CDR3nt: TGTGCCAGCAGCTTCAGGGGGAACACTGAAGCTTTCTTT
v_gene: TRBV5-6; d_gene: NA; j_gene: TRBJ2-7; abundance: NA; CDR3aa: CASSLGDEQYF; CDR3nt: TGTGCCAGCAGCTTGGGGGACGAGCAGTACTTC
v_gene: TRBV19; d_gene: NA; j_gene: TRBJ2-7; abundance: NA; CDR3aa: CASSIGAAYEQYF; CDR3nt: TGTGCCAGTAGTATTGGTGCGGCCTACGAGCAGTACTTC
v_gene: TRBV7-3; d_gene: TRBD2; j_gene: TRBJ2-3; abundance: NA; CDR3aa: CASSSGLAGGTSKDTQYF; CDR3nt: TGTGCCAGCAGCTCGGGACTAGCGGGAGGTACCTCGAAGGATACGCAGTATTTT
v_gene: TRBV5-1; d_gene: NA; j_gene: TRBJ2-1; abundance: once; CDR3aa: CASSSHDRYNEQFF; CDR3nt: TGCGCCAGCAGCTCACATGACAGGTACAATGAGCAGTTCTTC
v_gene: TRBV5-1; d_gene: NA; j_gene: TRBJ1-1; abundance: NA; CDR3aa: CATSPLNAGTEAFF; CDR3nt: TGCGCCACTTCCCCCCTGAATGCGGGCACTGAAGCTTTCTTT
v_gene: TRBV2; d_gene: NA; j_gene: TRBJ1-4; abundance: NA; CDR3aa: CASSEEDEKLFF; CDR3nt: TGTGCCAGCAGTGAGGAAGATGAAAAACTGTTTTTT
v_gene: TRBV4-1; d_gene: NA; j_gene: TRBJ1-1; abundance: NA; CDR3aa: CASSPSYLGLNTEAFF; CDR3nt: TGCGCCAGCAGCCCGTCTTATCTCGGCCTGAACACTGAAGCTTTCTTT
v_gene: TRBV6-1; d_gene: NA; j_gene: TRBJ1-5; abundance: once; CDR3aa: CASSELSNQPQHF; CDR3nt: TGTGCCAGCAGTGAGCTTAGCAATCAGCCCCAGCATTTT
v_gene: TRBV7-8; d_gene: TRBD1; j_gene: TRBJ1-3; abundance: NA; CDR3aa: CASSSMGQGTGNTIYF; CDR3nt: TGTGCCAGCAGCTCCATGGGACAGGGAACTGGAAACACCATATATTTT
v_gene: TRBV7-2; d_gene: NA; j_gene: TRBJ1-4; abundance: NA; CDR3aa: CASSSYNEKLFF; CDR3nt: TGTGCCAGCAGCTCGTATAATGAAAAACTGTTTTTT
v_gene: TRBV7-8; d_gene: TRBD1; j_gene: TRBJ1-2; abundance: once; CDR3aa: CASSRDSYGYTF; CDR3nt: TGTGCCAGCAGCCGGGACAGCTATGGCTACACCTTC
v_gene: TRBV21-1; d_gene: NA; j_gene: TRBJ1-3; abundance: NA; CDR3aa: CASKVVLSGNTIYF; CDR3nt: TGTGCCAGTAAGGTTGTTCTCTCTGGAAACACCATATATTTT
v_gene: TRBV30; d_gene: TRBD1; j_gene: TRBJ2-7; abundance: once; CDR3aa: CAWSVPPGQGINEQYF; CDR3nt: TGTGCCTGGAGTGTACCTCCCGGACAGGGAATAAACGAGCAGTACTTC
v_gene: TRBV5-8; d_gene: TRBD1; j_gene: TRBJ2-5; abundance: NA; CDR3aa: CASSLGGQGAQETQYF; CDR3nt: TGTGCCAGCAGCTTGGGGGGACAGGGGGCACAAGAGACCCAGTACTTC
v_gene: TRBV2; d_gene: NA; j_gene: TRBJ2-1; abundance: NA; CDR3aa: CASGGDSGYYNEQFF; CDR3nt: TGTGCCAGCGGGGGTGATAGCGGCTACTACAATGAGCAGTTCTTC
v_gene: TRBV19; d_gene: NA; j_gene: TRBJ1-5; abundance: NA; CDR3aa: CASSIYAEYQPQHF; CDR3nt: TGTGCCAGTAGTATCTACGCAGAGTATCAGCCCCAGCATTTT
v_gene: TRBV11-2; d_gene: NA; j_gene: TRBJ2-5; abundance: NA; CDR3aa: CASSSEETQYF; CDR3nt: TGTGCCAGCAGCTCTGAAGAGACCCAGTACTTC
v_gene: TRBV19; d_gene: NA; j_gene: TRBJ2-7; abundance: NA; CDR3aa: CASSLAETYEQYF; CDR3nt: TGTGCCAGTAGTTTAGCGGAAACCTACGAGCAGTACTTC
v_gene: TRBV19; d_gene: NA; j_gene: TRBJ1-5; abundance: once; CDR3aa: CASTIGGGASQPQHF; CDR3nt: TGTGCCAGTACCATAGGCGGGGGGGCGAGTCAGCCCCAGCATTTT
v_gene: TRBV4-1; d_gene: TRBD1; j_gene: TRBJ1-2; abundance: NA; CDR3aa: CASSPRQGDGYGYTF; CDR3nt: TGCGCCAGCAGCCCCCGGCAGGGGGATGGATATGGCTACACCTTC
v_gene: TRBV7-9; d_gene: TRBD1; j_gene: TRBJ2-1; abundance: NA; CDR3aa: CASSLATGTGDNEQFF; CDR3nt: TGTGCCAGCAGCTTAGCGACCGGGACAGGGGACAATGAGCAGTTCTTC
v_gene: TRBV18; d_gene: TRBD1; j_gene: TRBJ2-6; abundance: NA; CDR3aa: CASSPVATGGSGANVLTF; CDR3nt: TGTGCCAGCTCACCGGTGGCCACAGGGGGCTCTGGGGCCAACGTCCTGACTTTC
v_gene: TRBV11-2; d_gene: NA; j_gene: TRBJ1-6; abundance: once; CDR3aa: CASSLEGAALLRNSPLHF; CDR3nt: TGTGCCAGCAGCTTAGAGGGTGCAGCCCTTTTAAGAAATTCACCCCTCCACTTT
v_gene: TRBV5-6; d_gene: NA; j_gene: TRBJ2-3; abundance: NA; CDR3aa: CASIRGDTQYF; CDR3nt: TGTGCCAGCATCAGGGGAGATACGCAGTATTTT
v_gene: TRBV7-9; d_gene: TRBD2; j_gene: TRBJ2-5; abundance: NA; CDR3aa: CASGSQPLTSGRRNETQYF; CDR3nt: TGTGCCAGCGGCTCCCAACCACTAACTAGCGGGAGGAGAAATGAGACCCAGTACTTC
v_gene: TRBV11-2; d_gene: TRBD1; j_gene: TRBJ2-1; abundance: NA; CDR3aa: CASSLVLRDRVYNEQFF; CDR3nt: TGTGCCAGCAGCTTGGTACTTCGGGACAGGGTCTACAATGAGCAGTTCTTC
v_gene: TRBV10-3; d_gene: TRBD2; j_gene: TRBJ2-1; abundance: NA; CDR3aa: CAISERERVHEQFF; CDR3nt: TGTGCCATCAGCGAGCGGGAGCGAGTCCATGAGCAGTTCTTC
v_gene: TRBV20-1; d_gene: NA; j_gene: TRBJ1-4; abundance: NA; CDR3aa: CSGGDEKLFF; CDR3nt: TGCAGTGGGGGAGATGAAAAACTGTTTTTT
v_gene: TRBV10-1; d_gene: NA; j_gene: TRBJ2-5; abundance: NA; CDR3aa: CASSQNSGETQYF; CDR3nt: TGCGCCAGCAGTCAGAACAGCGGGGAGACCCAGTACTTC
v_gene: TRBV5-1; d_gene: TRBD1; j_gene: TRBJ2-7; abundance: NA; CDR3aa: CASSDQQGYEQYF; CDR3nt: TGCGCCAGCAGCGATCAACAGGGGTACGAGCAGTACTTC
v_gene: TRBV9; d_gene: NA; j_gene: TRBJ1-4; abundance: NA; CDR3aa: CASSVAPRGANEKLFF; CDR3nt: TGTGCCAGCAGCGTAGCCCCCAGGGGTGCTAATGAAAAACTGTTTTTT
v_gene: TRBV7-9; d_gene: NA; j_gene: TRBJ1-2; abundance: NA; CDR3aa: CASSSVRVRPNYGYTF; CDR3nt: TGTGCCAGCAGCTCCGTAAGGGTGCGCCCTAACTATGGCTACACCTTC
v_gene: TRBV9; d_gene: NA; j_gene: TRBJ2-1; abundance: NA; CDR3aa: CASSVGGTDNEQFF; CDR3nt: TGTGCCAGCAGCGTTGGGGGGACCGACAATGAGCAGTTCTTC
v_gene: TRBV9; d_gene: TRBD1; j_gene: TRBJ1-1; abundance: NA; CDR3aa: CASSAGGTTEAFF; CDR3nt: TGTGCCAGCAGCGCAGGGGGGACCACTGAAGCTTTCTTT
v_gene: TRBV7-9; d_gene: NA; j_gene: TRBJ2-3; abundance: NA; CDR3aa: CASSLGRLVVDTQYF; CDR3nt: TGTGCCAGCAGCTTAGGAAGACTAGTAGTAGATACGCAGTATTTT
v_gene: TRBV4-2; d_gene: NA; j_gene: TRBJ2-2; abundance: few; CDR3aa: CASSQDKQPTGELFF; CDR3nt: TGTGCCAGCAGCCAAGATAAACAGCCCACCGGGGAGCTGTTTTTT
v_gene: TRBV5-1; d_gene: NA; j_gene: TRBJ1-4; abundance: NA; CDR3aa: CASSLLQNSGKLFF; CDR3nt: TGCGCCAGCAGCTTGTTACAGAATAGTGGAAAACTGTTTTTT
v_gene: TRBV29-1; d_gene: TRBD1; j_gene: TRBJ2-7; abundance: NA; CDR3aa: CSVCRGTGSYEQYF; CDR3nt: TGCAGCGTTTGTAGAGGGACAGGCTCCTACGAGCAGTACTTC
v_gene: TRBV7-8; d_gene: NA; j_gene: TRBJ2-1; abundance: NA; CDR3aa: CASSSPPGTPQPFPFYNEQFF; CDR3nt: TGTGCCAGCAGCTCGCCCCCCGGGACCCCTCAACCCTTTCCTTTCTACAATGAGCAGTTCTTC
v_gene: TRBV6-5; d_gene: TRBD1; j_gene: TRBJ1-2; abundance: NA; CDR3aa: CASSPTGGGGYTF; CDR3nt: TGTGCCAGCAGCCCCACAGGGGGTGGTGGCTACACCTTC
v_gene: TRBV2; d_gene: TRBD1; j_gene: TRBJ1-4; abundance: NA; CDR3aa: CASSGTGGNEKLFF; CDR3nt: TGTGCCAGCAGTGGGACAGGGGGGAATGAAAAACTGTTTTTT
v_gene: TRBV5-1; d_gene: TRBD1; j_gene: TRBJ2-7; abundance: NA; CDR3aa: CASSLGTGVYEQYF; CDR3nt: TGCGCCAGCAGCTTGGGGACAGGGGTCTACGAGCAGTACTTC
v_gene: TRBV6-1; d_gene: NA; j_gene: TRBJ2-2; abundance: NA; CDR3aa: CASSESGELFF; CDR3nt: TGTGCCAGCAGTGAGAGCGGGGAGCTGTTTTTT
v_gene: TRBV6-6; d_gene: NA; j_gene: TRBJ2-2; abundance: NA; CDR3aa: CASSYGGTGELFF; CDR3nt: TGTGCCAGCAGTTACGGCGGCACCGGGGAGCTGTTTTTT
v_gene: TRBV6-1; d_gene: TRBD2; j_gene: TRBJ2-3; abundance: NA; CDR3aa: CASSEAGGDTQYF; CDR3nt: TGTGCCAGCAGTGAAGCGGGGGGGGATACGCAGTATTTT
v_gene: TRBV4-1; d_gene: TRBD1; j_gene: TRBJ2-7; abundance: NA; CDR3aa: CASSQQTGSSYEQYF; CDR3nt: TGCGCCAGCAGCCAACAGACAGGGAGCTCCTACGAGCAGTACTTC
v_gene: TRBV28; d_gene: TRBD1; j_gene: TRBJ2-7; abundance: NA; CDR3aa: CASSLYPGQGAYEQYF; CDR3nt: TGTGCCAGCAGTTTGTACCCGGGACAGGGAGCCTACGAGCAGTACTTC
v_gene: TRBV4-2; d_gene: TRBD2; j_gene: TRBJ2-3; abundance: once; CDR3aa: CASSQDPSGGTTDTQYF; CDR3nt: TGTGCCAGCAGCCAAGATCCAAGCGGGGGGACCACAGATACGCAGTATTTT
v_gene: TRBV5-1; d_gene: NA; j_gene: TRBJ2-3; abundance: NA; CDR3aa: CASSADPPEVVDTQYF; CDR3nt: TGCGCCAGCAGCGCCGACCCGCCCGAGGTAGTAGATACGCAGTATTTT
v_gene: TRBV19; d_gene: NA; j_gene: TRBJ2-1; abundance: NA; CDR3aa: CASSIGGSRYNEQFF; CDR3nt: TGTGCCAGTAGTATCGGTGGGAGTCGGTACAATGAGCAGTTCTTC
v_gene: TRBV18; d_gene: TRBD1; j_gene: TRBJ2-1; abundance: once; CDR3aa: CASSPPPGQGRNEQFF; CDR3nt: TGTGCCAGCTCACCACCCCCGGGACAGGGGCGAAATGAGCAGTTCTTC
v_gene: TRBV7-2; d_gene: TRBD1; j_gene: TRBJ2-1; abundance: NA; CDR3aa: CASSTRTGYNEQFF; CDR3nt: TGTGCCAGCAGCACACGGACAGGATACAATGAGCAGTTCTTC